The clone carrying this TCR beta chain turned up a few times. What it binds is unknown. The data were obtained in a study of Graves' ophthalmopathy and Graves' hyperthyroidism. Study results and limitations: With a specificity of around 77% and a sensitivity of about 70%, the model predicted ophthalmopathy progression.

V lost 5 bases, J lost 12 bases, and 11 bases lay in between. CDR3 length equals 11 residues. The germline V gene has CDR1 MNHNS and CDR2 SASEGT. RNA transcripts yielded amplified TCR beta CDR3 regions. HTBI primers primed a first-round RT-PCR, and a second-round multiplex PCR followed. A single record per CDR3 protein comes from TCRdb applying MiXCR to the multiplex PCR reads. The sample has roughly 1.1 million distinct CDR3 sequences, 35% to 40% seen once; the top ten hold over 8.5%. Patients with other autoimmune diseases, uncontrolled infections, pregnancy or lactation were excluded. Serum thyroxine and TRAb, along with clinical symptoms, thyroid ultrasound and orbital computed tomography, were what diagnosis relied on.

This receptor was identified in an adult man with Graves' hyperthyroidism. Sequencing was done on a sample of peripheral blood or thyroid tissue (not recorded which). This sequence joins TRBV6-1 and TRBJ1-5; no reliable D call. The chain's CDR3 is CASSFSTLQHF. In DNA, the CDR3 is TGTGCCAGCAGTTTCTCGACCCTCCAGCATTTT.